Given below is one T cell receptor beta chain in context. Antigen unknown. The donors were in the approximately 120-subject validation cohort; that cohort was separate from the 666-subject first cohort. Only in-frame clones appear in the TCRdb table, and some are missing; sequencing was by immunoSEQ multiplex PCR. This sample has roughly 140,000 clones, with 85% to 90% found just once. This specimen comes from a study of cytomegalovirus exposure and HLA in healthy donors. Study outcomes and limitations: A classifier reportedly called cytomegalovirus status with high sensitivity and specificity. According to a subsequent analysis, TCR clusters identified in the first cohort showed a tendency to co-occur across the approximately 120 validation repertoires.

The CDR3 extends over 23 amino acids. Germline V gene data show CDR1 as LGHNA and CDR2 as YNFKEQ. The V gene lost 4 bases and the J gene lost 0 bases, with 31 bases spanning the gap. Specimen: PBMCs. The origin of this receptor is a woman under 30 in good health and CMV-seropositive. The chain is built from TRBV4-2 and TRBJ1-6, with TRBD1 as a possible D gene (6 bases). The CDR3 spells CASSRGKPGGAYDLSSYNSPLHF. The DNA for the CDR3 is TGTGCCAGCAGCCGTGGAAAACCGGGGGGGGCCTATGACTTAAGCTCCTATAATTCACCCCTCCACTTT.